The clone carrying this T cell receptor beta chain was detected a few times. A second about 6 to 11 cycle PCR used barcoded and J-beta primers. TCRdb recomputed calls from the 5' RACE reads with MiXCR, one row per CDR3 protein. Among fewer than 600,000 distinct CDR3 sequences, over 25% were seen once, and the ten largest hold 3.6%. A minimum of 5.5 micrograms of total RNA was extracted per sample. The data were obtained in a study of blood T cells in healthy people across ages. The CDR3 totals 17 residues. CDR1 is DFQATT, CDR2 SNEGSKA, per germline (reference sequence). The V end was cut by 5 bases, the J end by 0 bases, with 21 bases between. The same sample was also used in a study of T cells of mothers and their children. That investigation notes: Barcodes for each sample and 2-4 random nucleotides were added by the M1S primer used in the second PCR. When mothers and children were related, their normalized repertoire overlap, which was always slightly higher, did not differ significantly from that of unrelated pairs.

Source material: blood. This sequence originates from a boy aged 2 to 10 in good health. The chain is built from TRBV20-1 and TRBJ2-3; possibly TRBD1 for D (6 bases). CDR3 loop: CSASYLTGALSTDTQYF. The CDR3 DNA reads TGCAGTGCTTCTTATTTGACAGGCGCTCTAAGCACAGATACGCAGTATTTT.